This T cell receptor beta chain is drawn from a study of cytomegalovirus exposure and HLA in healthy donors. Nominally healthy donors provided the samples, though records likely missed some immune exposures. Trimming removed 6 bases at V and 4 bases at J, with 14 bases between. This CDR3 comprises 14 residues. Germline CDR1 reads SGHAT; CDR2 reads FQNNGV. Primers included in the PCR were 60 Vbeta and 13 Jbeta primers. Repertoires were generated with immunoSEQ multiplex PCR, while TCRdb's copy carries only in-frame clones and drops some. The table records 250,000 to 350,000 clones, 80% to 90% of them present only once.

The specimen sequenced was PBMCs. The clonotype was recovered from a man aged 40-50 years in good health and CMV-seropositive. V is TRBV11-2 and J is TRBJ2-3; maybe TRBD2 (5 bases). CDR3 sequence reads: CASSTRAAPDTQYF. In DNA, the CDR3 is TGTGCCAGCAGTACGAGGGCAGCTCCAGATACGCAGTATTTT.